This TCR beta chain was found in a study of graft-versus-host responses after intestinal transplantation. Study at large: Multivisceral, liver-intestinal, or isolated intestinal grafts went to recipients. Anti-thymocyte globulin was used for induction in all recipients, who then took tacrolimus and steroids for approximately 3 years. Whole-study results and caveats: GvH clones turned up in recipient marrow; some had shown up first in ileum or blood.

This clone was recorded once. Its antigen is as yet unknown. Only in-frame clones appear in the TCRdb table, and some are missing; sequencing was by immunoSEQ multiplex PCR. The sample includes under 80,000 clones, approximately 92% of them seen just once. The V end was cut by 7 bases, the J end by 1 base, with 16 bases between. Per germline, CDR1 LNHDA and CDR2 SQIVND (reference sequence). The CDR3 spans 15 residues. This rearrangement joins TRBV19 to TRBJ1-1; D not certain. The sequencing here drew on PBMCs, taken 98 days after intestinal transplantation. The source is a human patient who received an intestinal transplant, so some T cells may come from the graft donor. The CDR3 coding sequence is TGTGCCAGTACCTCCCCGGGCAGTTGGAACACTGAAGCTTTCTTT. Protein sequence: CASTSPGSWNTEAFF.